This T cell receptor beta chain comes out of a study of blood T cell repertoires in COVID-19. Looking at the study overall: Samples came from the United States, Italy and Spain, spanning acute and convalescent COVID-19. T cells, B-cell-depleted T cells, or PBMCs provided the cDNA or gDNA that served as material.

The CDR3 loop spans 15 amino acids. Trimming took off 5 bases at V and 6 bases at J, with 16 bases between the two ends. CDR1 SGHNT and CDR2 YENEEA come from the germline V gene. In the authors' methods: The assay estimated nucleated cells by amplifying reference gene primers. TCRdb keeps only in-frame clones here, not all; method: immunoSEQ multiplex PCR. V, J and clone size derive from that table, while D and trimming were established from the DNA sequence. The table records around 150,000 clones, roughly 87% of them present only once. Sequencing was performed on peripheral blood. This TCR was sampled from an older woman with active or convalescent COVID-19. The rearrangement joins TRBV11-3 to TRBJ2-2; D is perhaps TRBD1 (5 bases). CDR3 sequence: CASSAQGGEAGELFF. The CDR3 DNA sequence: TGTGCCAGCAGCGCCCAGGGCGGAGAGGCCGGGGAGCTGTTTTTT.